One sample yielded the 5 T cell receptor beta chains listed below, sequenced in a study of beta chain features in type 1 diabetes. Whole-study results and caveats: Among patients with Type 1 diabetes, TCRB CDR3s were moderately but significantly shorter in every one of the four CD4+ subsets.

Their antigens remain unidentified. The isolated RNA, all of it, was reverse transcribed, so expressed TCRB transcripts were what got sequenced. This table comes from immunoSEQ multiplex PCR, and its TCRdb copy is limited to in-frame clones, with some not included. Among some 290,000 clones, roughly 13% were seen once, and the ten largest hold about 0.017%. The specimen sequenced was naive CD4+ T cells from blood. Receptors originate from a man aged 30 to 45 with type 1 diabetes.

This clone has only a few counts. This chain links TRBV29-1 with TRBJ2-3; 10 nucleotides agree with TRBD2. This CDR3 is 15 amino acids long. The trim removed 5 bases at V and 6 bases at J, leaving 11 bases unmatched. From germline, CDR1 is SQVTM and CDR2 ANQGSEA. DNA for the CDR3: TGCAGCGTTCGTCCTAGCGGGAGTGCCAGTGATACGCAGTATTTT. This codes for CSVRPSGSASDTQYF.

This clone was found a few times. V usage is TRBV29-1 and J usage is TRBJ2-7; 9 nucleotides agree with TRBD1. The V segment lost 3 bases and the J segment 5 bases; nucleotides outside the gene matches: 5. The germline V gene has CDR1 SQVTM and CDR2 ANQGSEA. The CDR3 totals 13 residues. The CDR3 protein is CSVEGQGGDEQYF. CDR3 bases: TGCAGCGTTGAGGGACAGGGTGGCGACGAGCAGTACTTC.

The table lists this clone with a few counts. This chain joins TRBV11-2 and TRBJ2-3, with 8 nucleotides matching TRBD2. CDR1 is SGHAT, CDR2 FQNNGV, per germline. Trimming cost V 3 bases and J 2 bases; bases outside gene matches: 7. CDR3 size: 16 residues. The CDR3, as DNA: TGTGCCAGCAGCTTCGGCGGGAGGATGTACACAGATACGCAGTATTTT. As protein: CASSFGGRMYTDTQYF.

The DNA of the CDR3 is TGTGCCAGCAGTTCTGGACAGGGGGCTTCGTATGGCTACACCTTC. Translation gives CASSSGQGASYGYTF. The chain joins TRBV6-5 to TRBJ1-2, with TRBD1 identical over 11 bases. Germline assignment: CDR1 MNHEY and CDR2 SVGAGI. The CDR3 contains 15 residues. J gave up 5 bases and V 4 bases, and 6 bases lay outside the gene matches.

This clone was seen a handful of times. Written as DNA, the CDR3 is TGTGCCAGCAGCGCGGGTCCTATCTCCTACGAGCAGTACTTC. The encoded protein is CASSAGPISYEQYF. The chain couples TRBV9 to TRBJ2-7; D remains unclear. V lost 3 bases to trimming and J lost 0 bases, with 10 bases between them. The CDR3 sequence is 14 residues long. Germline V gene lookup returns CDR1 SGDLS and CDR2 YYNGEE.